This T cell receptor beta chain was profiled in a study of T cells in Graves' hyperthyroidism and ophthalmopathy. Notes on the study in general: Model-based prediction identified ophthalmopathy a median about 6.8 months prior to its onset.

From RNA transcripts, TCR beta CDR3 regions were amplified. A set of HTBI primers served as the primers for a first-round RT-PCR of the TCR CDR3. TCRdb fed the multiplex PCR reads into MiXCR, producing one record per CDR3 protein. The sample includes hundreds of thousands of distinct CDR3 sequences, about 15% of them seen just once. Trimming pared 3 bases from V and 4 bases from J, leaving 12 bases between. CDR1 and CDR2 (germline): KGHSH, LQKENI. This CDR3 region has 14 residues. This clonotype was detected many times. Its antigen is unidentified. The sample taken for sequencing was blood. The origin of this receptor is a woman aged 25-40 years with Graves' hyperthyroidism. V and J are TRBV18 and TRBJ2-5; D call uncertain. As DNA, the CDR3 is TGTGCCAGCTCACCGTCATCAGGTAGAGAGACCCAGTACTTC. It translates to CASSPSSGRETQYF.